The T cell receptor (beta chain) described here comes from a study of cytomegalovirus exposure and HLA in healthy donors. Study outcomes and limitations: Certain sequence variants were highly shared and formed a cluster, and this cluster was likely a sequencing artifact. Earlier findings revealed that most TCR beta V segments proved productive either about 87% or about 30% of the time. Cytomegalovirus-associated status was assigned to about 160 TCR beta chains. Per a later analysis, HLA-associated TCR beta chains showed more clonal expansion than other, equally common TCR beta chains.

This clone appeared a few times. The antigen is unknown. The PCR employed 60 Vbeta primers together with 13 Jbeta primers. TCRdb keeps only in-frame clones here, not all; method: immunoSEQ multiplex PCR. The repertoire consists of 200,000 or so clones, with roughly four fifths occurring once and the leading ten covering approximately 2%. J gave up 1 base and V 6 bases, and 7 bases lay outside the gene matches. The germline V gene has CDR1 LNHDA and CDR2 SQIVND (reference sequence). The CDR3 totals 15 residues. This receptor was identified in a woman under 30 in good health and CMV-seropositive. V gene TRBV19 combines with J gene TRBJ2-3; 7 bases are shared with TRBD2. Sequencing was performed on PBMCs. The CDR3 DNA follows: TGTGCCAGTAGCCCAGTGGGGGGGGGCACAGATACGCAGTATTTT. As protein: CASSPVGGGTDTQYF. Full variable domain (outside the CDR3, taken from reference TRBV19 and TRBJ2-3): DGGITQSPKYLFRKEGQNVTLSCEQNLNHDAMYWYRQDPGQGLRLIYYSQIVNDFQKGDIAEGYSVSREKKESFPLTVTSAQKNPTAFYLCASSPVGGGTDTQYFGPGTRLTVL.